This T cell receptor beta chain derives from a study of cytomegalovirus exposure and HLA in healthy donors. Germline CDR1 and CDR2: MNHEY and SMNVEV (reference sequence). The CDR3 runs 14 residues. Deletions cut 6 bases from V and 1 base from J, with 12 bases between. Researchers ran the PCR with 60 Vbeta and 13 Jbeta primers. Generated by immunoSEQ multiplex PCR, the TCRdb table keeps only in-frame clones and is missing some. The table has 120,000 to 150,000 clones, roughly 79% seen once. This clone turned up a few times. The clonotype originates from a woman between 40 and 50 years old in good health and CMV-seropositive. This chain links TRBV27 with TRBJ1-1; D might be TRBD1 (5 bases). The sequencing input was PBMCs. CDR3 in amino acids: CASRFDSENTEAFF. CDR3 bases: TGTGCCAGCAGATTTGACAGCGAGAACACTGAAGCTTTCTTT.